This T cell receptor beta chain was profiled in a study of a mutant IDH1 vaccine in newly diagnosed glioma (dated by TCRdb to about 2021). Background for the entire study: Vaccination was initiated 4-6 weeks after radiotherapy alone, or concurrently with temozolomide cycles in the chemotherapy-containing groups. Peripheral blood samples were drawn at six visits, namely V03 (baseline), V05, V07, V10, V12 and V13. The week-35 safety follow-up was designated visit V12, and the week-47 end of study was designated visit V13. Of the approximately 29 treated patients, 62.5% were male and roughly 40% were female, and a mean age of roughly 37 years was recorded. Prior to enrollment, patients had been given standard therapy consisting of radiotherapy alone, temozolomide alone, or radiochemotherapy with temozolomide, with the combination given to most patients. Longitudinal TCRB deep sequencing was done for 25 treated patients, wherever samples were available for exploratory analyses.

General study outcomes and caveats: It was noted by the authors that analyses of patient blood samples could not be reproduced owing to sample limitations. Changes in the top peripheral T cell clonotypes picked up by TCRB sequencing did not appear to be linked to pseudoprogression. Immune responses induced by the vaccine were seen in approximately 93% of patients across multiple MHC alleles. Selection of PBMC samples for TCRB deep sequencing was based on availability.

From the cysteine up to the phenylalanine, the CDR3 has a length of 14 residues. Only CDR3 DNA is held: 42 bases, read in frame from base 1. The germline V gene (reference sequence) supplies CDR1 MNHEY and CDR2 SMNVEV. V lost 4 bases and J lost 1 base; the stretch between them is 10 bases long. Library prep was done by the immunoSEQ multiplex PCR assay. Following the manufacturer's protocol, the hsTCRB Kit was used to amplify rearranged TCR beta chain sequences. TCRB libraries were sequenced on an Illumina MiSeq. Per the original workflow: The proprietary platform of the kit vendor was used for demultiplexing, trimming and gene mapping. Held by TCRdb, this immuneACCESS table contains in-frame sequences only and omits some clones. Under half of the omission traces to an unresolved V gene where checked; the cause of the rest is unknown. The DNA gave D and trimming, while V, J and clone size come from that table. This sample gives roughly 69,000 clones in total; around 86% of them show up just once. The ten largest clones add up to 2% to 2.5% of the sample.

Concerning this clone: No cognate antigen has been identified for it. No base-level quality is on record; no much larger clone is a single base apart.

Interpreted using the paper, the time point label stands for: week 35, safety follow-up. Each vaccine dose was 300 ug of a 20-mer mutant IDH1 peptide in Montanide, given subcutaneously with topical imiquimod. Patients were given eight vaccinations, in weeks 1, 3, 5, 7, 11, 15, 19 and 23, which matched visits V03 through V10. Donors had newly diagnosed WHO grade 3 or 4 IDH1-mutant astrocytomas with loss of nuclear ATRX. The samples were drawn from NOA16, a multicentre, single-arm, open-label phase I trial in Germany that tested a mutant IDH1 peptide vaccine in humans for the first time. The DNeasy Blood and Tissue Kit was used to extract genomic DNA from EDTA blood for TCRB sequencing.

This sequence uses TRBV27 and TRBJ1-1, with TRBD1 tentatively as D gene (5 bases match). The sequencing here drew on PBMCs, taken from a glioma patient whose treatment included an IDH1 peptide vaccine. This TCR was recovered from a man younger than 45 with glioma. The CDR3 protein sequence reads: CASSYGGSNTEAFF. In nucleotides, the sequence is TGTGCCAGCAGTTATGGGGGATCGAACACTGAAGCTTTCTTT.